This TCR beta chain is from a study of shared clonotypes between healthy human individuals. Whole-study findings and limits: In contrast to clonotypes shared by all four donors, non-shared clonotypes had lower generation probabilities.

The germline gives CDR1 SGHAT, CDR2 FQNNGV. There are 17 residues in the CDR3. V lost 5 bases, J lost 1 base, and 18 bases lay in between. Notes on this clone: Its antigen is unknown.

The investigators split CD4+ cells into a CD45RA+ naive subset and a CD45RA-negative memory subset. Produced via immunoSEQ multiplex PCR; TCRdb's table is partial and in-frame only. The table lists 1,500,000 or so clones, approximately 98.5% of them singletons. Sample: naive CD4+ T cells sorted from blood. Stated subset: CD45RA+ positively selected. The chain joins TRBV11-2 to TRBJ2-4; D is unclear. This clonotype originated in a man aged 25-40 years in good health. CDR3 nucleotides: TGTGCCAGCAGCCCGGATCCGTATCGGACGGCCAAAAACATTCAGTACTTC. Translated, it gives CASSPDPYRTAKNIQYF.